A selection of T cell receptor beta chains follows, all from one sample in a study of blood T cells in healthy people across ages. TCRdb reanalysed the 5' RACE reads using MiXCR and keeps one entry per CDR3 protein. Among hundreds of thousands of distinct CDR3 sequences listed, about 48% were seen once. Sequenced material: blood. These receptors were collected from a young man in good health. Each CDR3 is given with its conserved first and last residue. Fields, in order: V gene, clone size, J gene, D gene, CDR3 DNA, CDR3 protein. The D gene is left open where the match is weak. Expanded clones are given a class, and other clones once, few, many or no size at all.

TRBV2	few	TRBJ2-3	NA	TGTGCCAGCAGTACCACGGACAACACAGATACGCAGTATTTT	CASSTTDNTDTQYF
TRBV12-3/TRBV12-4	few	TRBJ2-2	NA	TGTGCCAGCAGTTTGAGGCAGGGGTCGAACGGGGAGCTGTTTTTT	CASSLRQGSNGELFF
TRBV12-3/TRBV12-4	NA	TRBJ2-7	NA	TGTGCCAGCAGTTCAGGGAGACACGTTTTATCCTACGAGCAGTACTTC	CASSSGRHVLSYEQYF
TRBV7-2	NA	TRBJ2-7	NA	TGTGCCAGCAGGGGGCGGAATGTCGAGCAGTACTTC	CASRGRNVEQYF
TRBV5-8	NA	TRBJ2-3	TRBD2	TGTGCCAGCGGGAGTGCTAGCGGGCCCACAGATACGCAGTATTTT	CASGSASGPTDTQYF
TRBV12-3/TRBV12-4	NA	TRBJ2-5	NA	TGTGCCAGCAAGAGGGGACAAGAGACCCAGTACTTC	CASKRGQETQYF
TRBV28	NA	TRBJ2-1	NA	TGCGCCAGCACCGTCACTGGGGCGCCCTCCTACAATGAGCAGTTCTTC	CASTVTGAPSYNEQFF
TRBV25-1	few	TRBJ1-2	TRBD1	TGTGCCAGCAGTGAACGGCAGGGGGTATATGGCTACACCTTC	CASSERQGVYGYTF
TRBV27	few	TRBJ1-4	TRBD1	TGTGCCAGCAGTCCCCCGGGACAGGAAAATGAAAAACTGTTTTTT	CASSPPGQENEKLFF
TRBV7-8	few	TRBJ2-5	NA	TGTGCCAGCAGCTCTTTAGCGGTCACCACGGGTGAGACCCAGTACTTC	CASSSLAVTTGETQYF
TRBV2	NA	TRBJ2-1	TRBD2	TGTGCCAGCACGGGGGGTAGCCAGATGGGGAATGAGCAGTTCTTC	CASTGGSQMGNEQFF
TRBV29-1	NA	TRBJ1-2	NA	TGCAGCGTTGGACCGAGTAACTATGGCTACACCTTC	CSVGPSNYGYTF
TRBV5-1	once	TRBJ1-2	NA	TGCGCCAGCAGCTCGAACGGTGTCTATGGCTACACCTTC	CASSSNGVYGYTF
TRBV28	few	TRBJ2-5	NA	TGTGCCAGCAGACTATCCGGGACCCCTAGGGAGCAGTACTTC	CASRLSGTPREQYF
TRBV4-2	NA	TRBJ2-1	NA	TGTGCCAGCAGCCAAGTCGTTCGGGGGCCTGACAATGAGCAGTTCTTC	CASSQVVRGPDNEQFF
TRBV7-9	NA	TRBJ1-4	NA	TGTGCCAGCAGCTTAGGCAGAACAAGGAATGAAAAACTGTTTTTT	CASSLGRTRNEKLFF
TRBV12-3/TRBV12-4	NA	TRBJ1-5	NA	TGTGCCAGCAGCACAGGGATGAGCAATCAGCCCCAGCATTTT	CASSTGMSNQPQHF
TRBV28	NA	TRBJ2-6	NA	TGTGCCAGCAGCGAATGGGGGAACTCTGGGGCCAACGTCCTGACTTTC	CASSEWGNSGANVLTF
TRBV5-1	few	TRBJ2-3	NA	TGCGCCAGCAGCGCTACCGGGACCCAGAGCACAGATACGCAGTATTTT	CASSATGTQSTDTQYF
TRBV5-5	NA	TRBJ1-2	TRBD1	TGTGCCAGCAGTCGAGGATCCGGGACAGCTTCTGGCTACACCTTC	CASSRGSGTASGYTF
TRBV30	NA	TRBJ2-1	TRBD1	TGTGCCTGGAGTGCGGGGGACAGGGGAAACAATGAGCAGTTCTTC	CAWSAGDRGNNEQFF
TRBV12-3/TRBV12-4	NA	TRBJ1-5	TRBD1	TGTGCCAGCACCAAGACAGGGGGCTACAGCAATCAGCCCCAGCATTTT	CASTKTGGYSNQPQHF
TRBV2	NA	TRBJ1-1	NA	TGTGCCAGCACCGAGTGGGGCTCTGAAGCTTTCTTT	CASTEWGSEAFF
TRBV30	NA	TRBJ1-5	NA	TGTGCCTGGAGATCAGGGTATAGCAATCAGCCCCAGCATTTT	CAWRSGYSNQPQHF
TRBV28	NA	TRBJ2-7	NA	TGTGCCAGCAGTCACGGGGGATTGAGCTCCTACGAGCAGTACTTC	CASSHGGLSSYEQYF
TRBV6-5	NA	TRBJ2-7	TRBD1	TGTGCCAGCAGTGAGATCCCGACAGGGGTCTACGAGCAGTACTTC	CASSEIPTGVYEQYF
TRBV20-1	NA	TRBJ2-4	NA	TGCAGTGCTGAGGGAAGCCGATCAGCCAAAAACATTCAGTACTTC	CSAEGSRSAKNIQYF
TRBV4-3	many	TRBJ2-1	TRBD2	TGCGCCAGCAGCCAAGGGATGTCTAGCGGGGGGGCAGAGGAGCAGTTCTTC	CASSQGMSSGGAEEQFF
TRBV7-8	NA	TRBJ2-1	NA	TGTGCCAGCAGCTTAGATCCCGGGGGTGAGAATGAGCAGTTCTTC	CASSLDPGGENEQFF
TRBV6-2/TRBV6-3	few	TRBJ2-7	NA	TGTGCCAGCAACCAGCTGTACGAGCAGTACTTC	CASNQLYEQYF
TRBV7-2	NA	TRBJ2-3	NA	TGTGCCAGCCCGCCAATGGGGGGTCTTTCTAGCACAGATACGCAGTATTTT	CASPPMGGLSSTDTQYF
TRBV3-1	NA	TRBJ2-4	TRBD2	TGTGCCAGCAGCCAAGGCTGGGGGGGCAAAAACATTCAGTACTTC	CASSQGWGGKNIQYF
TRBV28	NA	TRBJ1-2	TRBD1	TGTGCCAGCAACCGGCCGGGACAGGGAAACTATGGCTACACCTTC	CASNRPGQGNYGYTF
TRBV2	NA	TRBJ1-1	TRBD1	TGTGCCAGCAGTGAGGTCGGCAGGGGGACTGAAGCTTTCTTT	CASSEVGRGTEAFF
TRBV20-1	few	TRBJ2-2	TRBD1	TGCAGTGCTAGATCTCGACAGGGGGTGACCGGGGAGCTGTTTTTT	CSARSRQGVTGELFF
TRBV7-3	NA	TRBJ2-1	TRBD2	TGTGCCAGCAGCTATACTAGCGGGGTAAACAATGAGCAGTTCTTC	CASSYTSGVNNEQFF
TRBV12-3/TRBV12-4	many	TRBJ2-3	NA	TGTGCCAGCAGTTTGGATTACAGCACAGATACGCAGTATTTT	CASSLDYSTDTQYF
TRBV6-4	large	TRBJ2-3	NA	TGTGCCAGCAGTGACTCTGTCGGGAGCACAGATACGCAGTATTTT	CASSDSVGSTDTQYF
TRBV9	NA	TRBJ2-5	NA	TGTGCCAGCAGCGTAGGGGACGGATACAATGAGCAGTACTTC	CASSVGDGYNEQYF
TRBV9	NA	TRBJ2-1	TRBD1	TGTGCCAGCAGCCCAGAGGGACAGCTAACCTCCAATGAGCAGTTCTTC	CASSPEGQLTSNEQFF
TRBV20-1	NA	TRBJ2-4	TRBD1	TGCAGTGCTAGATCGGACAGGGCCCTAATAGCCAAAAACATTCAGTACTTC	CSARSDRALIAKNIQYF
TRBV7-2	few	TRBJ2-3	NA	TGTGCCAGCAGCGGAGAGAACTCAGATACGCAGTATTTT	CASSGENSDTQYF
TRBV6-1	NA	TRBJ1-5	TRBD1	TGTGCGGAGTCAGGGGGAGTCAATCAGCCCCAGCATTTT	CAESGGVNQPQHF
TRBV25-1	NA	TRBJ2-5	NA	TGTGCCAGCAGTGAATGGAAGGGCGGGGCGCAAGAGACCCAGTACTTC	CASSEWKGGAQETQYF
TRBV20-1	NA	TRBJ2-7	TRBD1	TGCAGTGCTAGGCCCGGGACAGGGGCCTACGAGCAGTACTTC	CSARPGTGAYEQYF
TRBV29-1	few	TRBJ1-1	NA	TGCAGCGGGGACCGGGGGGTGGAAGCTTTCTTT	CSGDRGVEAFF
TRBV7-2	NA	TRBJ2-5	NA	TGTGCCAGCAGCTTACAAGCTACTACAAAGGCCCAGTACTTC	CASSLQATTKAQYF
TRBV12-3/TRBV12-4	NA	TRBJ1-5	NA	TGTGCCAGCAGTTTTTTATCCCTGGACAATCAGCCCCAGCATTTT	CASSFLSLDNQPQHF
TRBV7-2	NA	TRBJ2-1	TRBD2	TGTGCCAGCAGCTTTCCGACTAGCAGCTCCTACAATGAGCAGTTCTTC	CASSFPTSSSYNEQFF
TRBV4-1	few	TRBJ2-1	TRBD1	TGCGCCAGCAGCCAACCGGGACAGGGGGCGAATGAGCAGTTCTTC	CASSQPGQGANEQFF
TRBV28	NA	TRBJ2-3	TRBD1	TGTGCCAGCAGCACAGGGGCAACAGATACGCAGTATTTT	CASSTGATDTQYF
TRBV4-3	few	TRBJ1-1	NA	TGCGCCAGCAGCCGGGCCACAGATAGGGTGAACACTGAAGCTTTCTTT	CASSRATDRVNTEAFF
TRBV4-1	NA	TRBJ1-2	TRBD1	TGCGCCAGCAGCCTAAGTCCCGGACAGGGCCATGGCTACACCTTC	CASSLSPGQGHGYTF
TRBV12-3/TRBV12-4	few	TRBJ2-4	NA	TGTGCCAGCAGTTTAATTTGGGGGGGCAGTGACATTCAGTACTTC	CASSLIWGGSDIQYF
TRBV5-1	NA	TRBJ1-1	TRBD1	TGCGCCAGCAGCCCGAGGACAGGGATGGGCACTGAAGCTTTCTTT	CASSPRTGMGTEAFF